This T cell receptor beta chain was identified during a study of blood T cell repertoires in COVID-19. Produced via immunoSEQ multiplex PCR; TCRdb's table is partial and in-frame only. The table lists 65,000 to 95,000 clones, 70% to 85% of them singletons. CDR1 is MNHNS and CDR2 is SASEGT in the germline V gene. V shed 4 bases, J shed 5 bases, and the junction held 9 bases outside the gene matches. CDR3 length: 16 residues. Sequencing was performed on peripheral blood. The rearrangement uses TRBV6-1 and TRBJ2-1; 9 positions agree with TRBD2. This clonotype was obtained from a middle-aged man with active or convalescent COVID-19. CDR3 coding DNA: TGTGCCAGCAGTGTGCGAGCGGGGGGCGTCCACAATGAGCAGTTCTTC. Translating it yields CASSVRAGGVHNEQFF.